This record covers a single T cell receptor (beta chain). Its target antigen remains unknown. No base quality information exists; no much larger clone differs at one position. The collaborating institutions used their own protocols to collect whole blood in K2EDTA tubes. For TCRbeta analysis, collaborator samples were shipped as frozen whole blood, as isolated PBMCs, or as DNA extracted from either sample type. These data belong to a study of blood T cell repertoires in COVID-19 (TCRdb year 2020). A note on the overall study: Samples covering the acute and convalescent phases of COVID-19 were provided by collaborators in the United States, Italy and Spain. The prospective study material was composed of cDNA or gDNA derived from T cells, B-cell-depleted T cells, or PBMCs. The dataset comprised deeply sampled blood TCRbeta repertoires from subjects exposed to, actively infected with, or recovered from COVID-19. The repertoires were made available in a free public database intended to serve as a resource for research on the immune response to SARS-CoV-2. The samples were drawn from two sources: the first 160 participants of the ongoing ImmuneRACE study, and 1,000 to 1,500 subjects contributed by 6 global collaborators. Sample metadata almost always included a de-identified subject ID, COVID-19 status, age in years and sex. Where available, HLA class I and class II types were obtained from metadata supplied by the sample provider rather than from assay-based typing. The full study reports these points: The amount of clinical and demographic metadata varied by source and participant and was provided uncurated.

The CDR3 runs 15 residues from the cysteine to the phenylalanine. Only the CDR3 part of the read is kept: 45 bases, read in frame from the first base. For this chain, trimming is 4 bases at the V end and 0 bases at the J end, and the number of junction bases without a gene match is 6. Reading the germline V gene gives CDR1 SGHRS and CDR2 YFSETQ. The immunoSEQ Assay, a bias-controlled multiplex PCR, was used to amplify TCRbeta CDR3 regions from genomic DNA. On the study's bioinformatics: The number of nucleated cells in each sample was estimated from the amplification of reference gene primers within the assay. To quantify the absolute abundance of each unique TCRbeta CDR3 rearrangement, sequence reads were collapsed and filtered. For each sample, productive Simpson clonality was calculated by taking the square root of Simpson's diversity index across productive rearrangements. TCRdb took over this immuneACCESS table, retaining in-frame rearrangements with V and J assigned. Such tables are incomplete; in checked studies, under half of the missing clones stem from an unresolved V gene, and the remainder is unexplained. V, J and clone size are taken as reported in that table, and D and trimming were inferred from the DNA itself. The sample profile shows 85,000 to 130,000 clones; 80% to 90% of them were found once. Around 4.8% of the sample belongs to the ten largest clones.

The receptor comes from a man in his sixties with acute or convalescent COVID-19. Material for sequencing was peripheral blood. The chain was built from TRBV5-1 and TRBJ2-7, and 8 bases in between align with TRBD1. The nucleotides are TGCGCCAGCAGCAGATCCGGGACAGGCTCCTACGAGCAGTACTTC. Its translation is CASSRSGTGSYEQYF.